The rows below give T cell receptor beta chains drawn from one sample of a study of low-dose radiotherapy and immunotherapy resistance in tumors. TCRdb re-analysed the reads in MiXCR, keeping a single row per CDR3 protein. The sample has around 60,000 distinct CDR3 sequences, about 25% seen once. The specimen comprised PBMCs, sampled after low-dose radiotherapy plus immunotherapy. These receptors were obtained from a male donor with prostate cancer. The CDR3 runs from the conserved cysteine through the conserved F or W. The order of the fields is D gene, J gene, clone size, V gene, CDR3 protein, CDR3 DNA. D genes are given only for firm matches. The size entry is marked missing in some rows and otherwise reads once, few, many or a size class.

D gene: .; J gene: TRBJ2-7; clone size: many; V gene: TRBV20-1; CDR3 protein: CSVSQGTYEQYF; CDR3 DNA: TGCAGTGTCTCGCAGGGCACCTACGAGCAGTACTTC
D gene: .; J gene: TRBJ2-5; clone size: many; V gene: TRBV29-1; CDR3 protein: CSVVRTSQETQYF; CDR3 DNA: TGCAGCGTTGTTCGAACCAGCCAAGAGACCCAGTACTTC
D gene: .; J gene: TRBJ2-1; clone size: many; V gene: TRBV12-3/TRBV12-4; CDR3 protein: CASSLGQFTINEQFF; CDR3 DNA: TGTGCCAGCAGTTTAGGGCAGTTCACAATCAATGAGCAGTTCTTC
D gene: TRBD2; J gene: TRBJ2-5; clone size: many; V gene: TRBV20-1; CDR3 protein: CSASFAGGHETQYF; CDR3 DNA: TGCAGTGCTAGTTTTGCGGGGGGGCACGAGACCCAGTACTTC
D gene: .; J gene: TRBJ2-7; clone size: many; V gene: TRBV11-1; CDR3 protein: CASSFFLGQDQNHYEQYF; CDR3 DNA: TGTGCCAGCAGCTTCTTCCTCGGCCAGGACCAGAATCACTACGAGCAGTACTTC
D gene: .; J gene: TRBJ2-1; clone size: many; V gene: TRBV14; CDR3 protein: CASSLVGYNEQFF; CDR3 DNA: TGTGCCAGCAGCCTGGTCGGGTACAATGAGCAGTTCTTC
D gene: TRBD1; J gene: TRBJ2-7; clone size: medium-sized; V gene: TRBV28; CDR3 protein: CASSPTDRGLYEQYF; CDR3 DNA: TGTGCCAGCAGTCCGACGGACAGGGGGCTCTACGAGCAGTACTTC
D gene: TRBD1; J gene: TRBJ1-5; clone size: many; V gene: TRBV7-8; CDR3 protein: CASSQGTGGGGQPQHF; CDR3 DNA: TGTGCCAGCAGCCAGGGGACAGGGGGCGGAGGACAGCCCCAGCATTTT
D gene: TRBD1; J gene: TRBJ1-5; clone size: many; V gene: TRBV9; CDR3 protein: CASSVEADRGNQPQHF; CDR3 DNA: TGTGCCAGCAGCGTAGAGGCGGACAGGGGCAATCAGCCCCAGCATTTT
D gene: TRBD1; J gene: TRBJ2-1; clone size: many; V gene: TRBV4-2; CDR3 protein: CASSQEKGQGAFNEQFF; CDR3 DNA: TGTGCCAGCAGCCAAGAAAAGGGACAGGGGGCGTTCAATGAGCAGTTCTTC
D gene: TRBD1; J gene: TRBJ2-3; clone size: many; V gene: TRBV7-2; CDR3 protein: CASSWGQSTDTQYF; CDR3 DNA: TGTGCCAGCAGCTGGGGACAGAGCACAGATACGCAGTATTTT
D gene: TRBD2; J gene: TRBJ2-7; clone size: many; V gene: TRBV7-2; CDR3 protein: CASSRGLVREGYEQYF; CDR3 DNA: TGTGCCAGCAGCCGGGGGTTGGTCAGGGAGGGTTACGAGCAGTACTTC
D gene: .; J gene: TRBJ2-3; clone size: .; V gene: TRBV12-3/TRBV12-4; CDR3 protein: CASSFSSGTSTDTQYF; CDR3 DNA: TGTGCCAGCAGTTTTAGCAGCGGAACTAGCACAGATACGCAGTATTTT
D gene: TRBD1; J gene: TRBJ2-1; clone size: many; V gene: TRBV10-3; CDR3 protein: CASRGSEIDEQFF; CDR3 DNA: TGTGCCAGCAGGGGGTCCGAGATCGATGAGCAGTTCTTC
D gene: TRBD2; J gene: TRBJ2-5; clone size: .; V gene: TRBV4-2; CDR3 protein: CASSQETSGGVVETQYF; CDR3 DNA: TGTGCCAGCAGCCAAGAGACTAGCGGGGGGGTTGTGGAGACCCAGTACTTC
D gene: .; J gene: TRBJ1-1; clone size: once; V gene: TRBV29-1; CDR3 protein: CSVEDGKNTEAFF; CDR3 DNA: TGCAGCGTTGAAGATGGGAAGAACACTGAAGCTTTCTTT
D gene: .; J gene: TRBJ2-3; clone size: few; V gene: TRBV24-1; CDR3 protein: CATSAQRSGTDTQYF; CDR3 DNA: TGTGCCACCAGTGCCCAGAGGTCCGGCACAGATACGCAGTATTTT